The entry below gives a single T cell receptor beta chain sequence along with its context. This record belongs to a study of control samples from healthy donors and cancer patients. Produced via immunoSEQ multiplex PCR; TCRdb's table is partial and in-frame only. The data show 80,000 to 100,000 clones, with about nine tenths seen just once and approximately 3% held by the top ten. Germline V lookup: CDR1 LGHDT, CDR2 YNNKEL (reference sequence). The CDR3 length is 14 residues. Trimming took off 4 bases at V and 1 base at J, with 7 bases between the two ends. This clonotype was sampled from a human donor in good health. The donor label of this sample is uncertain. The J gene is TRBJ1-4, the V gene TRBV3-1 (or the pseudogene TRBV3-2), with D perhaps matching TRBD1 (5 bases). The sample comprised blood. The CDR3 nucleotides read TGTGCCAGCAGCCGGGGCCTAACTAATGAAAAACTGTTTTTT. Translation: CASSRGLTNEKLFF.